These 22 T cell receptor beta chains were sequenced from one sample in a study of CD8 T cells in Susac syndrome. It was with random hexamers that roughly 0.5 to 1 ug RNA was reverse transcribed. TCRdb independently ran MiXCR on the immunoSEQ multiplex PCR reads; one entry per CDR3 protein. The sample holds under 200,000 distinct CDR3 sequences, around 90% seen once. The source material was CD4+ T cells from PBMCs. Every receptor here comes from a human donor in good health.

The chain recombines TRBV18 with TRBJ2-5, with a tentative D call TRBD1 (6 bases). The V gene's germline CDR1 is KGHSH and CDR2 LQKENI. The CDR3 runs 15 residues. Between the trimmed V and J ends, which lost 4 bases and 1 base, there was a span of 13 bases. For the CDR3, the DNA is TGTGCCAGCTCACTTAACAGGGCCCTCCAAGAGACCCAGTACTTC. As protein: CASSLNRALQETQYF.

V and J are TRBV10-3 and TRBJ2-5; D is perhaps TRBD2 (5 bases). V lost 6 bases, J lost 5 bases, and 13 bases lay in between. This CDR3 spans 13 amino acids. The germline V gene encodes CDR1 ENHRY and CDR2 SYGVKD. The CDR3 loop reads CAIRRGIGETQYF. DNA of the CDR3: TGTGCCATCAGAAGAGGGATTGGGGAGACCCAGTACTTC.

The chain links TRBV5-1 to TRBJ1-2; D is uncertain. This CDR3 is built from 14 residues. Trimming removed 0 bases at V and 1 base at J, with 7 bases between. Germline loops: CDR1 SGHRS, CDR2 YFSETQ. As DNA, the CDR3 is TGCGCCAGCAGCTTGGCCTCCGTTAACTATGGCTACACCTTC. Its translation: CASSLASVNYGYTF.

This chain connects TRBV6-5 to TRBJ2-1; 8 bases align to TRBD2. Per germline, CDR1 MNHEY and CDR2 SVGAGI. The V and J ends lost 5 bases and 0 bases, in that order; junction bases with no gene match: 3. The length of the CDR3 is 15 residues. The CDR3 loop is CASSPLAGSYNEQFF. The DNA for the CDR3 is TGTGCCAGCAGTCCTCTAGCGGGCTCCTACAATGAGCAGTTCTTC.

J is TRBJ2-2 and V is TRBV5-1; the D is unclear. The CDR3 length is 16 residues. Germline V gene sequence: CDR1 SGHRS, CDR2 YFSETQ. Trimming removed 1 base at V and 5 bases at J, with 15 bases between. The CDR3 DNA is TGCGCCAGCAGCTTGACGAGGTCCTCGGGTACCGGGGAGCTGTTTTTT. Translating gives CASSLTRSSGTGELFF.

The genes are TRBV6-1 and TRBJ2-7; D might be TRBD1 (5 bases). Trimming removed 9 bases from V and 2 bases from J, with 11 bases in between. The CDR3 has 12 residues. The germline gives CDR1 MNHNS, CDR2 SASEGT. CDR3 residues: CASKTVTYEQYF. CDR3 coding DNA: TGTGCCAGTAAGACAGTGACCTACGAGCAGTACTTC.

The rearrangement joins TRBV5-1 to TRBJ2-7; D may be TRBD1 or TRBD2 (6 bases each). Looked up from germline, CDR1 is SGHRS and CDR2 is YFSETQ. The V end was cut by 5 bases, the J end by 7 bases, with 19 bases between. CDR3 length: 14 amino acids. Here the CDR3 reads CASSPSRGPGEQYF. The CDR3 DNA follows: TGCGCCAGCAGTCCGTCCCGGGGGCCGGGGGAGCAGTACTTC.

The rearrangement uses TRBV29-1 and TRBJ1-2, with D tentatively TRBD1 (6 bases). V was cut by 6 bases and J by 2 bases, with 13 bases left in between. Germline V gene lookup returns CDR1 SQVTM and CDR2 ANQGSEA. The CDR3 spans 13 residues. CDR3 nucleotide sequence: TGCAGCGTCACAGGGTCGCCAAACTATGGCTACACCTTC. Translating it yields CSVTGSPNYGYTF.

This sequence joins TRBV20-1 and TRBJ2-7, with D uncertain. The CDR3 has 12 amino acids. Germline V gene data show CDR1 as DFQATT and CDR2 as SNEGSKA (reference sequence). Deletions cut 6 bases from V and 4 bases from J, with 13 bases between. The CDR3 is CSAPLPGYEQYF. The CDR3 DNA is TGCAGTGCCCCCCTACCCGGATACGAGCAGTACTTC.

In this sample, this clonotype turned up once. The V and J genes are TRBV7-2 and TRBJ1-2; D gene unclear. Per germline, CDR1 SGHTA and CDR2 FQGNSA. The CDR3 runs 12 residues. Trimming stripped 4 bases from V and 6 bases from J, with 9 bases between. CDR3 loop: CASSWMKDGYTF. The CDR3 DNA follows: TGTGCCAGCAGCTGGATGAAGGATGGCTACACCTTC. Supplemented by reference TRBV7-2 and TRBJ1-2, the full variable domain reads GAGVSQSPSNKVTEKGKDVELRCDPISGHTALYWYRQSLGQGLEFLIYFQGNSAPDKSGLPSDRFSAERTGGSVSTLTIQRTQQEDSAVYLCASSWMKDGYTFGSGTRLTVV.

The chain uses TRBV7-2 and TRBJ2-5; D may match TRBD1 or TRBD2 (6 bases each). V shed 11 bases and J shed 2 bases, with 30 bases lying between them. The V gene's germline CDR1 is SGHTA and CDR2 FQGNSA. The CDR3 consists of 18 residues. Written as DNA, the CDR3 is TGTGCCGGTACAGGGCTCCGGGGGAGCGGAGGACTACAAGAGACCCAGTACTTC. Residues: CAGTGLRGSGGLQETQYF. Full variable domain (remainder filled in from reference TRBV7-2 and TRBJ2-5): GAGVSQSPSNKVTEKGKDVELRCDPISGHTALYWYRQSLGQGLEFLIYFQGNSAPDKSGLPSDRFSAERTGGSVSTLTIQRTQQEDSAVYLCAGTGLRGSGGLQETQYFGPGTRLLVL.

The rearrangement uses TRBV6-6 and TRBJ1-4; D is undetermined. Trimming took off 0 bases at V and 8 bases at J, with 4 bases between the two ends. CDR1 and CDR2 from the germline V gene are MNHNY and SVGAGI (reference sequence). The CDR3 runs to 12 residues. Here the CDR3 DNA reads TGTGCCAGCAGTTACTCGGGGGAAAAACTGTTTTTT. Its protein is CASSYSGEKLFF.

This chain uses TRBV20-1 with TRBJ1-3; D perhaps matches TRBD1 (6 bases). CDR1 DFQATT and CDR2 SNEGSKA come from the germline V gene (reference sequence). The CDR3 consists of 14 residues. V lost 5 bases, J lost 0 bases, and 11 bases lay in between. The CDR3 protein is CSAPDRNSGNTIYF. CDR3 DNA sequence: TGCAGTGCTCCCGACAGGAACTCTGGAAACACCATATATTTT.

The CDR3 loop is CASSEVGGRDTQYF. In nucleotides, the CDR3 is TGTGCCAGCAGTGAAGTAGGGGGCAGGGATACGCAGTATTTT. V is TRBV25-1 and J is TRBJ2-3, with 7 bases lining up with TRBD1. The CDR3 runs 14 residues. Trimming at V came to 2 bases and at J to 6 bases, leaving 5 bases not matched to a gene. Germline CDR1 is MGHDK and CDR2 is SYGVNS.

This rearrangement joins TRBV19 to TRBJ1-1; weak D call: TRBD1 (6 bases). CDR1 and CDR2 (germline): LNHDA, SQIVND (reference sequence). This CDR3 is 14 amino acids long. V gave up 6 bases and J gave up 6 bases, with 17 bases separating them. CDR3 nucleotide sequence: TGTGCCAGTAGCCAGAGGGGGTTTGGCGCTGAAGCTTTCTTT. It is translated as CASSQRGFGAEAFF.

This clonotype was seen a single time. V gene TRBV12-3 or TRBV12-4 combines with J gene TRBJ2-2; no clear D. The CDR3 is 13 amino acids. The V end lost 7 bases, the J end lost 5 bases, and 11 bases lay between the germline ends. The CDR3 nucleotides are TGTGCCAGCACCCTCTCCCAAACCGGGGAGCTGTTTTTT. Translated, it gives CASTLSQTGELFF.

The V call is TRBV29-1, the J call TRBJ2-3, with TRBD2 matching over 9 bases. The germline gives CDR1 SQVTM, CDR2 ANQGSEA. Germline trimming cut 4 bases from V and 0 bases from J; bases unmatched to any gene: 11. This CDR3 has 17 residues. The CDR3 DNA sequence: TGCAGCGTTGGAGGCCTAGCGGGAAGAGCTAGCACAGATACGCAGTATTTT. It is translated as CSVGGLAGRASTDTQYF.

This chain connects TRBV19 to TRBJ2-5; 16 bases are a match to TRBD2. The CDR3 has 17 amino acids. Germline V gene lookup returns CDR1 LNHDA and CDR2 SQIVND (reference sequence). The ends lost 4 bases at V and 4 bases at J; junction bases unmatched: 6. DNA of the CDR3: TGTGCCAGTAGTACAGGGACTAGCGGGAGGGCCACAGAGACCCAGTACTTC. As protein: CASSTGTSGRATETQYF.

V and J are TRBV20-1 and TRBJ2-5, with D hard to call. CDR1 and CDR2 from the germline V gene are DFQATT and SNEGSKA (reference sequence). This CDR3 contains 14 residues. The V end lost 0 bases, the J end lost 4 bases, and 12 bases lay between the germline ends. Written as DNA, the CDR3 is TGCAGTGCTAGAGATTACCGGACGGGAGAGACCCAGTACTTC. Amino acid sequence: CSARDYRTGETQYF.

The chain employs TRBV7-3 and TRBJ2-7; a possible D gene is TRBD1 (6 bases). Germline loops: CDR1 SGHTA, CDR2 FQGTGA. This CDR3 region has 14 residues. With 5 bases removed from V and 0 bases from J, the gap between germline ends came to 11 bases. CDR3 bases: TGTGCCAGCAGCCCGGGACACCTCTCCTACGAGCAGTACTTC. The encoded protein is CASSPGHLSYEQYF.

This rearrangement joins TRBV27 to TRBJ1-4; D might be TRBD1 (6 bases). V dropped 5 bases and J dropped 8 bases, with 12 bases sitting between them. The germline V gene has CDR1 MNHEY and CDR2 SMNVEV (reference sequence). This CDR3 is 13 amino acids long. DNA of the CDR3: TGTGCCAGCAGTCCCCGGACAGCAGAAAAACTGTTTTTT. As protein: CASSPRTAEKLFF.

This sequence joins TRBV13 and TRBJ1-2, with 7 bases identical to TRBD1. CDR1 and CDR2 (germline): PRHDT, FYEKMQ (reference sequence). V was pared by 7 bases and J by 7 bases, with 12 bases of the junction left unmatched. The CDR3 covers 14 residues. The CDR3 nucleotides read TGTGCCAGCAATATGGGAGGGGGCAGCGGTGGCTACACCTTC. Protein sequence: CASNMGGGSGGYTF. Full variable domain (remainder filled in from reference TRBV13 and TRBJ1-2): AAGVIQSPRHLIKEKRETATLKCYPIPRHDTVYWYQQGPGQDPQFLISFYEKMQSDKGSIPDRFSAQQFSDYHSELNMSSLELGDSALYFCASNMGGGSGGYTFGSGTRLTVV.